Presented here are 22 T cell receptor beta chains from one specimen sequenced in a study of early T cells in non-severe SARS-CoV-2 infection. TCRdb analysed the 5' RACE reads with MiXCR anew, one entry per CDR3 protein. The data show approximately 77,000 distinct CDR3 sequences, roughly 5.3% seen once. The sample here was whole blood, taken at baseline. The source is an adult who was a healthcare worker with PCR-confirmed SARS-CoV-2 infection or an uninfected control (not recorded which).

The chain couples TRBV5-6 to TRBJ2-3; the D call may be TRBD1 or TRBD2 (5 bases each). Trimming cost V 4 bases and J 0 bases, with 12 bases left between them. The CDR3 runs 15 residues. Germline CDR1 reads SGHDT; CDR2 reads YYEEEE. The CDR3 DNA follows: TGTGCCAGCAGCCAGGGACCGACTAGCACAGATACGCAGTATTTT. Its protein product is CASSQGPTSTDTQYF.

This clonotype was seen repeatedly, ten times or more. The chain carries TRBV30 and TRBJ1-2; D gene uncertain. The CDR3 is made up of 19 amino acids. Germline V gene data show CDR1 as GTSNPN and CDR2 as SVGIG (reference sequence). V was trimmed by 0 bases and J by 8 bases, leaving 31 bases between them. Here the CDR3 reads CAWSVSRVLVQPDVHGYTF. CDR3 nucleotides: TGTGCCTGGAGTGTGTCCAGAGTATTAGTACAACCCGATGTGCACGGCTACACCTTC.

This clonotype was observed at least ten times. The CDR3 region has the DNA TGTGCCAGCAGTTATGGAGGGTCGAAGGAGACCCAGTACTTC. It encodes CASSYGGSKETQYF. The rearrangement links TRBV6-2 or TRBV6-3 to TRBJ2-5, with D perhaps TRBD2 (6 bases). Germline loops: CDR1 MNHEY, CDR2 SVGEGT. The CDR3 is made up of 14 amino acids. V was trimmed by 3 bases and J by 5 bases, leaving 13 bases between them.

The rearrangement joins TRBV7-3 to TRBJ2-1, with 16 bases fitting TRBD2. CDR3 length: 16 residues. The ends lost 5 bases at V and 8 bases at J; junction bases unmatched: 6. Germline V gene data show CDR1 as SGHTA and CDR2 as FQGTGA. Here the CDR3 reads CASSPWGLAGGYEQFF. The CDR3 nucleotides read TGTGCCAGCAGCCCGTGGGGACTAGCGGGAGGGTATGAGCAGTTCTTC. Full variable domain (rest looked up from reference TRBV7-3 and TRBJ2-1): GAGVSQTPSNKVTEKGKYVELRCDPISGHTALYWYRQSLGQGPEFLIYFQGTGAADDSGLPNDRFFAVRPEGSVSTLKIQRTERGDSAVYLCASSPWGLAGGYEQFFGPGTRLTVL.

This chain connects TRBV20-1 to TRBJ2-4; D possibly corresponds to TRBD1 (5 bases). V was clipped by 6 bases and J by 1 base, with 16 bases between them. Per germline, CDR1 DFQATT and CDR2 SNEGSKA (reference sequence). The length of the CDR3 is 15 residues. The CDR3 here is CSADQGPRAKNIQYF. In DNA, the CDR3 is TGCAGTGCCGACCAGGGCCCGAGGGCCAAAAACATTCAGTACTTC.

The chain couples TRBV5-5 to TRBJ2-5; no clear D. The CDR3 has 16 amino acids. V lost 0 bases and J lost 2, with 14 bases in between. Germline CDR1 is SGHKS and CDR2 is YYEKEE (reference sequence). The CDR3 is CASSLVLTTAQETQYF. The CDR3 nucleotides read TGTGCCAGCAGCTTGGTACTAACCACAGCTCAAGAGACCCAGTACTTC.

The sample holds a few counts of this clonotype. The chain is built from TRBV6-6 and TRBJ2-5; TRBD2 agrees at 7 bases. The CDR3 contains 14 residues. The junction had 2 bases not matched to a gene; V was cut back by 0 bases and J by 4 bases. The germline V gene has CDR1 MNHNY and CDR2 SVGAGI (reference sequence). The CDR3: CASSYSSGGETQYF. CDR3 DNA: TGTGCCAGCAGTTACTCTTCGGGAGGAGAGACCCAGTACTTC.

This clonotype was seen ten or more times. The chain couples TRBV5-1 to TRBJ2-7; 11 bases align to TRBD2. Germline values: CDR1 SGHRS, CDR2 YFSETQ. Trimming at V came to 2 bases and at J to 7 bases, leaving 14 bases not matched to a gene. The CDR3 consists of 17 residues. The DNA for the CDR3 is TGCGCCAGCAGCTTCCGGACTAGCGGGCCCCCTAAGATGGAGCAGTACTTC. The encoded protein is CASSFRTSGPPKMEQYF. The entire variable domain, with the rest obtained from reference TRBV5-1 and TRBJ2-7, is as follows: KAGVTQTPRYLIKTRGQQVTLSCSPISGHRSVSWYQQTPGQGLQFLFEYFSETQRNKGNFPGRFSGRQFSNSRSEMNVSTLELGDSALYLCASSFRTSGPPKMEQYFGPGTRLTVT.

This clonotype has at least ten counts. J is TRBJ1-2 and V is TRBV6-1; weak D call: TRBD1 (5 bases). CDR1 is MNHNS and CDR2 is SASEGT in the germline V gene. The ends were cut back, 8 bases at V and 0 bases at J, with 16 bases in the middle. This CDR3 is built from 15 residues. CDR3 protein: CASLSGLTANYGYTF. For the CDR3, the DNA is TGTGCCAGCCTATCAGGGTTAACGGCTAACTATGGCTACACCTTC.

This chain connects TRBV5-1 to TRBJ2-5; 7 bases fit TRBD2. The J segment lost 4 bases and the V segment lost 0 bases, leaving 0 bases of the junction unmatched. The CDR3 length is 13 residues. Germline V CDR1 and CDR2: SGHRS, YFSETQ. DNA for the CDR3: TGCGCCAGCAGCTTGGTAGCGGGAGAGACCCAGTACTTC. Translation: CASSLVAGETQYF.

This clonotype was detected only a few times. The rearrangement uses TRBV20-1 and TRBJ2-7, with 11 nucleotides matching TRBD2. Germline V gene data show CDR1 as DFQATT and CDR2 as SNEGSKA (reference sequence). This CDR3 is 12 amino acids long. After removal of 1 base from V and 7 bases from J, the junction contained 0 bases not matched to a gene. The CDR3 DNA follows: TGCAGTGCTAGAGGACTAGCGGGGGAGCAGTACTTC. It codes for CSARGLAGEQYF.

The chain uses TRBV19 and TRBJ2-1; 10 nucleotides match TRBD2. CDR3 length equals 14 residues. V lost 5 bases and J lost 7; bases outside the gene matches: 5. CDR1 and CDR2 from the germline V gene are LNHDA and SQIVND (reference sequence). CDR3 DNA: TGTGCCAGTAGTTTAGCGGGAGGCCGTAATGAGCAGTTCTTC. As protein: CASSLAGGRNEQFF.

The V call is TRBV6-6, the J call TRBJ1-2; no clear D gene. V lost 7 bases to trimming and J lost 2 bases, with 20 bases between them. Germline V gene lookup returns CDR1 MNHNY and CDR2 SVGAGI (reference sequence). The CDR3 contains 16 residues. The CDR3 coding sequence is TGTGCCAGCACCCCAGAGCCAATTGGCGGGAACTATGGCTACACCTTC. Its translation is CASTPEPIGGNYGYTF.

This clonotype was seen at least ten times. The V call is TRBV19, the J call TRBJ2-7, with D unresolved. Germline assignment: CDR1 LNHDA and CDR2 SQIVND (reference sequence). The CDR3 spans 16 residues. Trimming stripped 10 bases from V and 3 bases from J, with 25 bases between. In DNA, the CDR3 is TGTGCCACAAGTACCGGTTCGGACCCCAATTTCTACGAGCAGTACTTC. This encodes CATSTGSDPNFYEQYF.

In this sample, this clonotype turned up a few times. This sequence joins TRBV29-1 and TRBJ2-1, with TRBD2 identical over 9 bases. This CDR3 has 16 amino acids. Germline CDR1 SQVTM, CDR2 ANQGSEA. Trimming at V came to 0 bases and at J to 4 bases, leaving 7 bases not matched to a gene. CDR3 sequence reads: CSVEDQKREAYNEQFF. In DNA, the CDR3 is TGCAGCGTTGAAGACCAAAAGCGGGAGGCTTACAATGAGCAGTTCTTC.

This clonotype was counted at least ten times. The V gene is TRBV7-8, the J gene TRBJ2-5; D is ambiguous. Trimming cost V 2 bases and J 4 bases, with 17 bases left between them. The CDR3 contains 16 residues. CDR1 SGHVS and CDR2 FQNEAQ come from the germline V gene. CDR3 loop: CASSLTKALGRETQYF. The CDR3 DNA follows: TGTGCCAGCAGCTTAACCAAAGCCTTGGGTAGAGAGACCCAGTACTTC.

This clonotype came up many times. The rearrangement joins TRBV18 to TRBJ2-7, with D perhaps matching TRBD2 (6 bases). There are 14 residues in the CDR3. The V gene's germline CDR1 is KGHSH and CDR2 LQKENI. V was cut by 3 bases and J by 7 bases, with 16 bases left in between. In DNA, the CDR3 is TGTGCCAGCTCACCGGAACTAGCTGCTCGAGAGCAGTACTTC. Protein product: CASSPELAAREQYF.

There are many counts of this clonotype. The V and J genes are TRBV15 and TRBJ2-7, with D possibly being TRBD1 or TRBD2 (5 bases each). Deletions cut 8 bases from V and 5 bases from J, with 16 bases between. The CDR3 has 13 residues. CDR1 is LNHNV, CDR2 YYDKDF, per germline (reference sequence). The CDR3 loop is CATGDGAIHEQYF. The CDR3 DNA reads TGTGCCACCGGGGACGGAGCTATCCACGAGCAGTACTTC.

This clonotype was observed a few times. DNA of the CDR3: TGCAGTGCTAGAGGGTACGTGGATGAGCAGTTCTTC. It is translated as CSARGYVDEQFF. The rearrangement joins TRBV20-1 to TRBJ2-1; D remains unclear. Per germline, CDR1 DFQATT and CDR2 SNEGSKA (reference sequence). Trimming removed 1 base from V and 8 bases from J, with 9 bases in between. The CDR3 runs to 12 residues.

This clonotype was seen repeatedly, ten times or more. The chain employs TRBV10-3 and TRBJ2-5, with TRBD1 matching over 8 bases. With V trimmed by 4 bases and J by 1 base, 2 bases remained unmatched. Germline V gene data show CDR1 as ENHRY and CDR2 as SYGVKD. CDR3 size: 14 residues. Here the CDR3 reads CAISVQGGQETQYF. DNA for the CDR3: TGTGCCATCAGTGTACAGGGGGGCCAAGAGACCCAGTACTTC.

The chain combines TRBV7-9 with TRBJ2-3; D could derive from TRBD1 or TRBD2 (5 bases each). Germline-derived CDR1 and CDR2 are SEHNR and FQNEAQ (reference sequence). The CDR3 consists of 14 residues. The V end lost 3 bases, the J end lost 1 base, and 8 bases lay between the germline ends. The CDR3 bases are TGTGCCAGCAGCTTGGGACCGGGCACAGATACGCAGTATTTT. Residues: CASSLGPGTDTQYF.

This sequence joins TRBV3-1 and TRBJ2-3, with 10 positions matching TRBD2. The CDR3 consists of 16 residues. The V gene's germline CDR1 is LGHDT and CDR2 YNNKEL (reference sequence). V lost 1 base, J lost 4 bases, and 5 bases stayed unmatched. The CDR3: CASSQGLAGVSDTQYF. As DNA, the CDR3 is TGTGCCAGCAGCCAAGGTCTAGCGGGAGTTTCAGATACGCAGTATTTT.